A single T cell receptor (beta chain) is shown here with its context. As yet, its antigen is unknown. The data stem from a study of cytomegalovirus exposure and HLA in healthy donors. Germline loops: CDR1 SQVTM, CDR2 ANQGSEA. The CDR3 spans 13 residues. Trimming cost V 6 bases and J 2 bases; bases outside gene matches: 6. PCR used 60 Vbeta primers and 13 Jbeta primers. TCRdb's table, derived via immunoSEQ multiplex PCR, lists solely in-frame clones and lacks some. The sample includes fewer than 200,000 clones, roughly four fifths of them seen just once. The study, taken as a whole, reports: There were some V segments, including TRBV6-2 and TRBV6-3, excluded as indistinguishable. The likely explanation for a cluster of highly shared sequence variants was sequencing artifact. Most of the TCR beta V segments (in an earlier analysis) were productive either about 90% or about 30% of the time. More clonal expansion characterized HLA-associated TCR beta chains than equally common others in a later analysis.

This chain uses TRBV29-1 with TRBJ1-2; 7 nucleotides align to TRBD1. The sample taken for sequencing was PBMCs. This TCR derives from a man aged 55 to 70 in good health and CMV-seronegative. The CDR3, as DNA: TGCAGCGTCCAGGGGGAATGGAACTATGGCTACACCTTC. It encodes CSVQGEWNYGYTF.